This TCR beta chain is from a study of HIV-infected patients and healthy controls. Germline V lookup: CDR1 SGDLS, CDR2 YYNGEE. The V gene end was trimmed by 0 bases and the J gene end by 3 bases; junction bases not matched to a gene: 7. There are 16 residues in the CDR3. From the 5' RACE reads, TCRdb called clonotypes with MiXCR, one entry per CDR3 protein. The data contain about 67,000 distinct CDR3 sequences, roughly a sixth of them singletons. This clonotype has a handful of counts. The sample comprised CD4+ T cells from blood. The clonotype originates from a human donor in good health. The genes are TRBV9 and TRBJ2-7, with 9 bases identical to TRBD1. The DNA for the CDR3 is TGTGCCAGCAGCGTAGGAATAAGGGACAGGGTCTACGAGCAGTACTTC. Translating gives CASSVGIRDRVYEQYF.